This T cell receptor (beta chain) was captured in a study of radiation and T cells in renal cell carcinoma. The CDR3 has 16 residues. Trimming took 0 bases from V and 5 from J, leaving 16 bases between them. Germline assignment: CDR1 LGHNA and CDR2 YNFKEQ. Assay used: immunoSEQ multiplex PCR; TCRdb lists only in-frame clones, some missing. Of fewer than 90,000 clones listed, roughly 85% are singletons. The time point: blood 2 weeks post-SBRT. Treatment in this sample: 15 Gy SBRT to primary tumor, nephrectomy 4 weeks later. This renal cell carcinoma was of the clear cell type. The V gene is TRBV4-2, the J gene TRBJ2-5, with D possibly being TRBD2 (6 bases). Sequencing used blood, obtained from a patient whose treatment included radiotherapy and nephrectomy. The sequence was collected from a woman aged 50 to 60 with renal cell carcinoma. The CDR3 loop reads CASSQDAWEVGETQYF. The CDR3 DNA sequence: TGTGCCAGCAGCCAAGACGCTTGGGAGGTAGGGGAGACCCAGTACTTC.